This TCR beta chain emerged from a study of human thymus T cells. After removal of 1 base from V and 5 bases from J, the junction contained 3 bases not matched to a gene. The CDR3 has 14 residues. Germline V CDR1 and CDR2: SGHNT, YYREEE (reference sequence). TCRdb's copy holds only in-frame clones and misses some; the assay was immunoSEQ multiplex PCR. Of 46,000 or so clones listed, about 95% are singletons. Sample: blood. The chain has TRBV5-4 and TRBJ2-3; TRBD2 agrees at 8 bases. This clonotype was sampled from a girl under three years old with a congenital heart defect but otherwise immunologically healthy. The CDR3, as DNA: TGTGCCAGCAGCTTGACGGGACTAGGAGATACGCAGTATTTT. It specifies CASSLTGLGDTQYF.